This T cell receptor (beta chain) was observed in a study of blood T cell repertoires in COVID-19. This clone was seen more than once but under ten times. This table comes from immunoSEQ multiplex PCR, and its TCRdb copy is limited to in-frame clones, with some not included. Of under 350,000 clones in the sample, roughly 85% were seen once. The material sequenced was PBMCs or T cells enriched from blood (not recorded which). This clonotype was sampled from a woman between 40 and 55 years old with acute COVID-19.

In nucleotides, the CDR3 is TGTGCCAGCAGCCCCCACGAAGGACTAGCGGGAACAGATACGCAGTATTTT. Its protein is CASSPHEGLAGTDTQYF. The chain has TRBV7-9 and TRBJ2-3; 12 nucleotides match TRBD2. This CDR3 is 17 amino acids long. The trim removed 5 bases at V and 3 bases at J, leaving 9 bases unmatched. The germline gives CDR1 SEHNR, CDR2 FQNEAQ (reference sequence).